This T cell receptor (beta chain) is drawn from a study of T cell responses to AZD1222 COVID-19 vaccine. Study results and caveats: Baseline serology detected seropositivity in only a handful of AZD1222 recipients. Dominant at 160-218 and 743-854, vaccine-associated CD4 TCRs also spanned spike.

Regarding this clone: Its antigen is unknown.

Germline V gene data show CDR1 as LNHDA and CDR2 as SQIVND (reference sequence). This CDR3 contains 15 residues. V dropped 6 bases and J dropped 7; count of bases not matched to a gene: 10. Data came from immunoSEQ multiplex PCR; TCRdb stores just in-frame clones and leaves some out. Here the sample spans 100,000 or so clones, approximately 87% being singletons. The chain recombines TRBV19 with TRBJ1-5, with 9 bases that match TRBD1. The material sequenced was peripheral blood, taken on day 0 of AZD1222 vaccination. This TCR derives from an adult in good health. The CDR3 sequence: CASSSTGGAGQPQHF. The CDR3 region has the DNA TGTGCCAGTAGCTCTACAGGGGGCGCAGGCCAGCCCCAGCATTTT.